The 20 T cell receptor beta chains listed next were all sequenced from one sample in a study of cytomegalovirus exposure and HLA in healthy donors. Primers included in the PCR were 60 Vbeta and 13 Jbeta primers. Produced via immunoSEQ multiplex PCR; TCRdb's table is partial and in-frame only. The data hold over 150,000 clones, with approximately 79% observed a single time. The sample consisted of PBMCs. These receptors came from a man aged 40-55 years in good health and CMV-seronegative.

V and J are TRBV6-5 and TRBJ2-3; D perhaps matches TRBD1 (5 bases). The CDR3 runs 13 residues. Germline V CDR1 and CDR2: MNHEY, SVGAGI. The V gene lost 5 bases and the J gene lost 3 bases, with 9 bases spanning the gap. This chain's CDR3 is CASSPSGTDTQYF. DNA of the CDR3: TGTGCCAGCAGTCCCTCAGGGACAGATACGCAGTATTTT.

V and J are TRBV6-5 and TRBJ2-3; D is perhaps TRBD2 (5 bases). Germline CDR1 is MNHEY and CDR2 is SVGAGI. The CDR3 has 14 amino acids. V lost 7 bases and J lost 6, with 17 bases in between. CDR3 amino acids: CASNTAGGMDTQYF. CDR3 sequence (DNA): TGTGCCAGCAATACCGCAGGAGGAATGGATACGCAGTATTTT.

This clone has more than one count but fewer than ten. CDR3 region: CASSAGFAGDREQYF. CDR3 DNA sequence: TGTGCCAGCAGTGCTGGCTTTGCGGGAGATCGCGAGCAGTACTTC. V and J are TRBV25-1 and TRBJ2-7; TRBD2 aligns across 7 bases. Germline CDR1 reads MGHDK; CDR2 reads SYGVNS. The CDR3 runs to 15 residues. The J segment lost 6 bases and the V segment lost 4 bases, leaving 12 bases of the junction unmatched.

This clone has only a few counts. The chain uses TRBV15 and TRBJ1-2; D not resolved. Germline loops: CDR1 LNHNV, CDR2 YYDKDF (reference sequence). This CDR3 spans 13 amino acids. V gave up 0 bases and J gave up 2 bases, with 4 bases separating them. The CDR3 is CATSRERNYGYTF. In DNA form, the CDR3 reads TGTGCCACCAGCAGAGAACGGAACTATGGCTACACCTTC.

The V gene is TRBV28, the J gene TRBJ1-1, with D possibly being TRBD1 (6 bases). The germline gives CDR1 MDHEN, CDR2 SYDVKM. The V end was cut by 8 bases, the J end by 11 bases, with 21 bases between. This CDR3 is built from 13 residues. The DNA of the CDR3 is TGTGCCAGCCGACTCCTCCGGGCCCAGGGGGCTTTCTTT. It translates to CASRLLRAQGAFF.

DNA for the CDR3: TGTGCCAGCATTTGGGCGGAGACCCAGTACTTC. Translating it yields CASIWAETQYF. The V call is TRBV11-2, the J call TRBJ2-5; D gene unclear. Trimming cost V 7 bases and J 5 bases, with 8 bases left between them. CDR1 SGHAT and CDR2 FQNNGV come from the germline V gene. The CDR3 consists of 11 residues. Complete variable domain (other parts from reference TRBV11-2 and TRBJ2-5): EAGVAQSPRYKIIEKRQSVAFWCNPISGHATLYWYQQILGQGPKLLIQFQNNGVVDDSQLPKDRFSAERLKGVDSTLKIQPAKLEDSAVYLCASIWAETQYFGPGTRLLVL.

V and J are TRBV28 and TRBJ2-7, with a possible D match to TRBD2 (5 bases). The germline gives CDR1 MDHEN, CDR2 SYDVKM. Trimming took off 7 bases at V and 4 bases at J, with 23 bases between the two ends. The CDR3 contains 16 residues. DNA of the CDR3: TGTGCCAGCACCGCCCAGGACGGACGGGGAAGATACGAGCAGTACTTC. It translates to CASTAQDGRGRYEQYF. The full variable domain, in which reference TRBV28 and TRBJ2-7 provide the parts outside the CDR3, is DVKVTQSSRYLVKRTGEKVFLECVQDMDHENMFWYRQDPGLGLRLIYFSYDVKMKEKGDIPEGYSVSREKKERFSLILESASTNQTSMYLCASTAQDGRGRYEQYFGPGTRLTVT.

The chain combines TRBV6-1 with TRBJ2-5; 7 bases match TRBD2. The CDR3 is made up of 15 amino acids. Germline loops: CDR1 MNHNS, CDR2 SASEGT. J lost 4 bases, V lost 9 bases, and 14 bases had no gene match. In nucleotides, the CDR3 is TGTGCCAGTCAATTTAGGGGAGGGACGGGAGAGACCCAGTACTTC. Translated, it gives CASQFRGGTGETQYF.

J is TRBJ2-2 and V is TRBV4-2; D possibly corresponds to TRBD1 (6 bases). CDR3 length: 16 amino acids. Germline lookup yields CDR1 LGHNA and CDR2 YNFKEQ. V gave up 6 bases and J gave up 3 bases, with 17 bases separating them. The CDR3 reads CASRPAQGRDTGELFF. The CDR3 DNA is TGTGCCAGCAGACCTGCCCAGGGGCGCGACACCGGGGAGCTGTTTTTT.

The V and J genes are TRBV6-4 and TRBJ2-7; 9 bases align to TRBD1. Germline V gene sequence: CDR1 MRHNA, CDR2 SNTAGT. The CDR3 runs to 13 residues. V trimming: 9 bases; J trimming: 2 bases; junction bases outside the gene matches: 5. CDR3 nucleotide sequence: TGTGCCAGGGTGGGGGACAGGGCCTACGAGCAGTACTTC. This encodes CARVGDRAYEQYF.

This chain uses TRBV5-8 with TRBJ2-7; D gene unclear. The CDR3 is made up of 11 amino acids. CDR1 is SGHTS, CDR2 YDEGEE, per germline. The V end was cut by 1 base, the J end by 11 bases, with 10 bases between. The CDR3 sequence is CASSLISSEYF. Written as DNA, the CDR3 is TGTGCCAGCAGCTTGATTTCAAGCGAGTACTTC.

CDR3 sequence: CASSELGGGAGELFF. The CDR3 DNA sequence: TGTGCCAGCAGTGAATTGGGGGGAGGCGCCGGGGAGCTGTTTTTT. The V and J genes are TRBV2 and TRBJ2-2; perhaps TRBD2 as D (6 bases). Trimming stripped 2 bases from V and 6 bases from J, with 13 bases between. This CDR3 region has 15 residues. Germline V gives CDR1 SNHLY, CDR2 FYNNEI.

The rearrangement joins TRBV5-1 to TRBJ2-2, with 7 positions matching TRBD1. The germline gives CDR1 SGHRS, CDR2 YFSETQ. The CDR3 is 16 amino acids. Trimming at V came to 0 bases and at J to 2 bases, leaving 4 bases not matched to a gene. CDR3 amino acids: CASSLGTGANTGELFF. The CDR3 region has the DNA TGCGCCAGCAGCTTGGGGACAGGAGCAAACACCGGGGAGCTGTTTTTT.

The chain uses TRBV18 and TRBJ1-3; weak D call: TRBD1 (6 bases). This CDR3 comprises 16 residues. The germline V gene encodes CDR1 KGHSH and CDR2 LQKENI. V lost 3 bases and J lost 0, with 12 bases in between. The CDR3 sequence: CASSPTGSDSGNTIYF. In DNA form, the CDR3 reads TGTGCCAGCTCACCTACAGGGTCTGACTCTGGAAACACCATATATTTT.

The CDR3 DNA reads as TGTGCCAGCAGTTCCCAATCCGGGACAGGCTACGAGCAGTACTTC. Protein: CASSSQSGTGYEQYF. The genes are TRBV6-5 and TRBJ2-7, with 8 bases fitting TRBD1. Looked up from germline, CDR1 is MNHEY and CDR2 is SVGAGI. Trimming removed 4 bases from V and 3 bases from J; junction bases left unmatched: 8. The CDR3 is 15 amino acids.

The CDR3: CASSLQGAREKLFF. The CDR3 DNA follows: TGTGCCAGCAGTTTGCAGGGGGCGCGAGAAAAACTGTTTTTT. The rearrangement uses TRBV28 and TRBJ1-4, with 8 bases lining up with TRBD1. Trimming at V came to 3 bases and at J to 8 bases, leaving 5 bases not matched to a gene. This CDR3 comprises 14 residues. Germline lookup yields CDR1 MDHEN and CDR2 SYDVKM.

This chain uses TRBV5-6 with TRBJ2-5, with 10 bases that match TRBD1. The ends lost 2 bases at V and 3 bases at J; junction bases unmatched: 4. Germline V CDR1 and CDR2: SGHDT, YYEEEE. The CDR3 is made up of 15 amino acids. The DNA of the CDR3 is TGTGCCAGCAGCTTACCGGGACAGGGGAAAGAGACCCAGTACTTC. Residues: CASSLPGQGKETQYF.

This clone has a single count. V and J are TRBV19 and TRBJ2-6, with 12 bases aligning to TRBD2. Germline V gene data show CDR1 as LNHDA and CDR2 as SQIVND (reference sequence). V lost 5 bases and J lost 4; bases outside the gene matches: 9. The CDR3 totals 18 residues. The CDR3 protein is CASSSPGLAGGGANVLTF. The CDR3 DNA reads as TGTGCCAGTAGTTCCCCGGGGCTAGCGGGAGGGGGGGCCAACGTCCTGACTTTC.

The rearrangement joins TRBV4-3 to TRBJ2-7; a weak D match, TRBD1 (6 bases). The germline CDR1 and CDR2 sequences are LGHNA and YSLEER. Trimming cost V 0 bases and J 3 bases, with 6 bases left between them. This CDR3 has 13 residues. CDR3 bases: TGCGCCAGCAGCCAAGACAGGGGCTACGAGCAGTACTTC. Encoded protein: CASSQDRGYEQYF.

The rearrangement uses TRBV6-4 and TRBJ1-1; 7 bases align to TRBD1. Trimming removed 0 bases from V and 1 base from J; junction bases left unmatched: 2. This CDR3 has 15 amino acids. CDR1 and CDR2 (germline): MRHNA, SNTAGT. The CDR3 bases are TGTGCCAGCAGTGACTCGAGGACAGGGAACACTGAAGCTTTCTTT. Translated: CASSDSRTGNTEAFF.